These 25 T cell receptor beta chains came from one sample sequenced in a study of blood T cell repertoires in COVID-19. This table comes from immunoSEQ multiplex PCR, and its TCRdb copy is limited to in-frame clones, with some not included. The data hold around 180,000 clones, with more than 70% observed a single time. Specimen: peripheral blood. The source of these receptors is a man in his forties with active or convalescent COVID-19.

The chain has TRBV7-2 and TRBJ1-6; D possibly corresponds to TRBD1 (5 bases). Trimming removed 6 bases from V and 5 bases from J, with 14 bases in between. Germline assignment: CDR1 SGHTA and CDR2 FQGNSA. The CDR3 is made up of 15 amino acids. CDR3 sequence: CASSPGHVNNSPLHF. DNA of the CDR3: TGTGCCAGCAGTCCCGGACACGTCAATAATTCACCCCTCCACTTT. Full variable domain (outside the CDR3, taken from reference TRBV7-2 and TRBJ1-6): GAGVSQSPSNKVTEKGKDVELRCDPISGHTALYWYRQSLGQGLEFLIYFQGNSAPDKSGLPSDRFSAERTGGSVSTLTIQRTQQEDSAVYLCASSPGHVNNSPLHFGNGTRLTVT.

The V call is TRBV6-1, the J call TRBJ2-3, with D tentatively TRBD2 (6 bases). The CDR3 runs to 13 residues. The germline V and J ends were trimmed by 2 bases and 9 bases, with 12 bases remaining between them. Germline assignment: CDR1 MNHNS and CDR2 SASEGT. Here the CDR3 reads CASSESSSATQYF. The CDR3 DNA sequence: TGTGCCAGCAGTGAAAGTTCTAGCGCGACGCAGTATTTT.

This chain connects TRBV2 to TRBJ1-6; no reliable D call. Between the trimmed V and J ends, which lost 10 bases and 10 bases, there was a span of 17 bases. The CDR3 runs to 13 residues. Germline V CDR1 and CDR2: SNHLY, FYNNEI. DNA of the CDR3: TGTGCCACCAACATAAAAGGCGGATCACCCCTCCACTTT. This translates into CATNIKGGSPLHF. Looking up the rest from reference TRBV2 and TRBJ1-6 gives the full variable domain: EPEVTQTPSHQVTQMGQEVILRCVPISNHLYFYWYRQILGQKVEFLVSFYNNEISEKSEIFDDQFSVERPDGSNFTLKIRSTKLEDSAMYFCATNIKGGSPLHFGNGTRLTVT.

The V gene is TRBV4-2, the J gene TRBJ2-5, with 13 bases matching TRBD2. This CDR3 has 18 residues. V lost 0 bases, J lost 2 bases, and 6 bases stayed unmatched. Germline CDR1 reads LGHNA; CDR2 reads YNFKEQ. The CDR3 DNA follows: TGTGCCAGCAGCCAAGAACTAGCGGGGGGGCCCGAACAAGAGACCCAGTACTTC. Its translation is CASSQELAGGPEQETQYF.

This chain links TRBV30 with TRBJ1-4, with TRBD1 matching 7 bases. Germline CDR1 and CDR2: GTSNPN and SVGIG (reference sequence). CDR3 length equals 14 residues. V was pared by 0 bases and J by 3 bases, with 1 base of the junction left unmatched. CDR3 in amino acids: CAWSVTGANEKLFF. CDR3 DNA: TGTGCCTGGAGTGTAACAGGGGCTAATGAAAAACTGTTTTTT.

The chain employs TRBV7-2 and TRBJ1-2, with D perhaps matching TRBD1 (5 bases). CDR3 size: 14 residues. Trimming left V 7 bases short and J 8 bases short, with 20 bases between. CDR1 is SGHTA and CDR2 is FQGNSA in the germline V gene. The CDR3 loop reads CASTTRRGLEGYTF. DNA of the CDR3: TGTGCCAGCACCACCCGTCGGGGGTTAGAGGGCTACACCTTC.

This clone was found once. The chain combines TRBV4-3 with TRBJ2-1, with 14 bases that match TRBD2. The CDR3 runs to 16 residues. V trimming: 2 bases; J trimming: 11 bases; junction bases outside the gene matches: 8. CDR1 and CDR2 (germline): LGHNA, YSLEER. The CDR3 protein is CASSQTAGTSGGKQFF. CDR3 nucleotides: TGCGCCAGCAGCCAAACCGCCGGGACTAGCGGGGGAAAGCAGTTCTTC.

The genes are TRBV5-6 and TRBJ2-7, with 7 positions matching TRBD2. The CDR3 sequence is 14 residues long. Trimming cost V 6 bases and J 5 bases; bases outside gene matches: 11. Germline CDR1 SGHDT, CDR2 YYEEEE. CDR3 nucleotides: TGTGCCAGCACCCTTTGGGGGGGGTGGAACGAGCAGTACTTC. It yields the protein CASTLWGGWNEQYF.

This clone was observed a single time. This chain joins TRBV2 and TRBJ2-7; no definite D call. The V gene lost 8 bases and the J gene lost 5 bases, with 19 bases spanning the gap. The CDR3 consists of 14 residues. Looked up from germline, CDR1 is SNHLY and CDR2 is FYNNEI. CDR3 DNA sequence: TGTGCCAGCGCTCTCCAAAGGTCTGAGGACGAGCAGTACTTC. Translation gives CASALQRSEDEQYF.

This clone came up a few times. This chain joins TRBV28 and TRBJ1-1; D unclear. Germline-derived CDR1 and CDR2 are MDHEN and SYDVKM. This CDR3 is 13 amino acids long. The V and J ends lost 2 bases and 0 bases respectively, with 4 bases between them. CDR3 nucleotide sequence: TGTGCCAGCAGTTTACGGGTGAACACTGAAGCTTTCTTT. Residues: CASSLRVNTEAFF.

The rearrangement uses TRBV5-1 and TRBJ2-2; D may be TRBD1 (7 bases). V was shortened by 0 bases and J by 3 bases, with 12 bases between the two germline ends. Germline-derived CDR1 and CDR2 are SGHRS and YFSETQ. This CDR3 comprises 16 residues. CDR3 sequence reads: CASSLVEGAHTGELFF. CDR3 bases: TGCGCCAGCAGCTTGGTGGAGGGGGCACACACCGGGGAGCTGTTTTTT.

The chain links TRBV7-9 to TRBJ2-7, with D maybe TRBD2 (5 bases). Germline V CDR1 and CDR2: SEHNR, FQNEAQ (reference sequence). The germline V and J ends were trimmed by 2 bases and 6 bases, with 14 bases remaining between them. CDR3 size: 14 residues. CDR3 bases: TGTGCCAGCAGCTTAAGCGGCAGGAACGGCGAGCAGTACTTC. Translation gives CASSLSGRNGEQYF. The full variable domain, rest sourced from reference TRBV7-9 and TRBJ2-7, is DTGVSQNPRHKITKRGQNVTFRCDPISEHNRLYWYRQTLGQGPEFLTYFQNEAQLEKSRLLSDRFSAERPKGSFSTLEIQRTEQGDSAMYLCASSLSGRNGEQYFGPGTRLTVT.

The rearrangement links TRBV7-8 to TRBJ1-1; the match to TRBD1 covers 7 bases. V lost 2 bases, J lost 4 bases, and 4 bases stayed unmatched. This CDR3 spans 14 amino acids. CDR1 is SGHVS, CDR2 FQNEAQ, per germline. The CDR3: CASSLTGDSTEAFF. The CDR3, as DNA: TGTGCCAGCAGCTTAACAGGGGATTCCACTGAAGCTTTCTTT.

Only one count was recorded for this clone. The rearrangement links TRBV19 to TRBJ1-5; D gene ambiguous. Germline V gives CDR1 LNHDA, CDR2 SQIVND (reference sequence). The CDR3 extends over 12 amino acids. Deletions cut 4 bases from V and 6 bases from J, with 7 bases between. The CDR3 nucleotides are TGTGCCAGTAGTACATTGAGTCAGCCCCAGCATTTT. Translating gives CASSTLSQPQHF.

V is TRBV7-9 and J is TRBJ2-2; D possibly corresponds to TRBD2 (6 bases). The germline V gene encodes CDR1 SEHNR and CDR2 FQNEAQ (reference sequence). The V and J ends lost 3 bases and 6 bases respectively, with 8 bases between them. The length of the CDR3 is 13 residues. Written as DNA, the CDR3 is TGTGCCAGCAGCTTCTCGGGGGCCGGGGAGCTGTTTTTT. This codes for CASSFSGAGELFF.

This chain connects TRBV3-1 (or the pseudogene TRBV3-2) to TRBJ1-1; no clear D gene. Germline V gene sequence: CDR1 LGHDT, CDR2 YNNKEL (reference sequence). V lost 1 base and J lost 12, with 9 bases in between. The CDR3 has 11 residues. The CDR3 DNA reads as TGTGCCAGCAGCCAAGGTTATCCGTCTTTCTTT. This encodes CASSQGYPSFF.

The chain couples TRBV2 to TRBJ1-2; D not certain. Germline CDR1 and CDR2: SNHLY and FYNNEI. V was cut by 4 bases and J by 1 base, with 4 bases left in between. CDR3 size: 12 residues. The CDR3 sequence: CASSGLNYGYTF. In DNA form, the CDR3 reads TGTGCCAGCAGTGGGCTTAACTATGGCTACACCTTC.

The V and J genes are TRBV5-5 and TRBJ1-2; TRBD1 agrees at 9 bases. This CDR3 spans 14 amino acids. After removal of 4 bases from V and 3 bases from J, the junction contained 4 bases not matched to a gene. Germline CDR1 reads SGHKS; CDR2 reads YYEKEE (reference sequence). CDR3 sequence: CASSADRGHYGYTF. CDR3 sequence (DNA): TGTGCCAGCAGCGCGGACAGGGGTCACTATGGCTACACCTTC.

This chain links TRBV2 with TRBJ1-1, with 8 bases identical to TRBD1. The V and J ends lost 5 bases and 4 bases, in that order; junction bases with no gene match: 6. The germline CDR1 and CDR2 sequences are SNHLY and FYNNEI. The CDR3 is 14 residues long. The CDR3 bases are TGTGCCAGCAGTTCCGACAGGGGCGGCACTGAAGCTTTCTTT. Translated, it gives CASSSDRGGTEAFF. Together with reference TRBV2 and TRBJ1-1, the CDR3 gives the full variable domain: EPEVTQTPSHQVTQMGQEVILRCVPISNHLYFYWYRQILGQKVEFLVSFYNNEISEKSEIFDDQFSVERPDGSNFTLKIRSTKLEDSAMYFCASSSDRGGTEAFFGQGTRLTVV.

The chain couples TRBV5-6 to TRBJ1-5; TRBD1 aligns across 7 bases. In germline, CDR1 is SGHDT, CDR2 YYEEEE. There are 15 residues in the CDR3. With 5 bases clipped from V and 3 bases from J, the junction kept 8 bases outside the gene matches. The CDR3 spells CASRRGTASNQPQHF. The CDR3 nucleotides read TGTGCCAGCAGAAGAGGGACAGCCTCCAATCAGCCCCAGCATTTT.

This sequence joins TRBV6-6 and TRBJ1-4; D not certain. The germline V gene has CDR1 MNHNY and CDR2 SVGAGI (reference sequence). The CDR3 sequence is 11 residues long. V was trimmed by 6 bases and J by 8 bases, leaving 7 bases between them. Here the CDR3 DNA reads TGTGCCAGCAGGGGCGGGGAAAAACTGTTTTTT. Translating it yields CASRGGEKLFF.

The CDR3 sequence is CASSQDFGGHQPQHF. Written as DNA, the CDR3 is TGCGCCAGCAGCCAAGATTTTGGGGGCCATCAGCCCCAGCATTTT. This chain uses TRBV4-3 with TRBJ1-5; a possible D gene is TRBD1 (6 bases). The V and J ends lost 0 bases and 5 bases respectively, with 11 bases between them. CDR1 and CDR2 from the germline V gene are LGHNA and YSLEER. This CDR3 contains 15 residues.

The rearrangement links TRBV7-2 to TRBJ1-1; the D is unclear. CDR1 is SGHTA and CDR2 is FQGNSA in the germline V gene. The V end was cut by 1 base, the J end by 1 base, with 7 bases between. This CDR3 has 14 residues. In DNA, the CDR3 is TGTGCCAGCAGCTTAGGTGTTCAGAACACTGAAGCTTTCTTT. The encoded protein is CASSLGVQNTEAFF.

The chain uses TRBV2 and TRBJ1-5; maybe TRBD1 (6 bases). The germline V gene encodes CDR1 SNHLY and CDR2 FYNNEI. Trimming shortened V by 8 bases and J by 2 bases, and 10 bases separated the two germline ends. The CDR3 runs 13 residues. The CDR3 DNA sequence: TGTGCCAGCGCCTCAGGGGGCAATCAGCCCCAGCATTTT. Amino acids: CASASGGNQPQHF.

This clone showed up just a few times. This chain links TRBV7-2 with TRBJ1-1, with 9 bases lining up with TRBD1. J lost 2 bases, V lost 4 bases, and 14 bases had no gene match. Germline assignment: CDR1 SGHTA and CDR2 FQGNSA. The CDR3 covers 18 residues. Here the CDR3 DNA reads TGTGCCAGCAGCTATAGACAGGGGGTGTTGTGGCCAAACACTGAAGCTTTCTTT. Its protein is CASSYRQGVLWPNTEAFF. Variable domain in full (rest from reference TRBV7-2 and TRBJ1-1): GAGVSQSPSNKVTEKGKDVELRCDPISGHTALYWYRQSLGQGLEFLIYFQGNSAPDKSGLPSDRFSAERTGGSVSTLTIQRTQQEDSAVYLCASSYRQGVLWPNTEAFFGQGTRLTVV.